This T cell receptor (beta chain) was captured by sequencing in a study of blood T cell repertoires in COVID-19. Looking at the study overall: Researchers got acute and convalescent COVID-19 samples from the United States, Italy and Spain. T cells, B-cell-depleted T cells, or PBMCs provided the cDNA or gDNA that served as material.

The repertoire was sequenced with immunoSEQ multiplex PCR; TCRdb's copy has only in-frame clones and lacks some. This table holds approximately 110,000 clones, 75% to 90% found once. Germline CDR1 reads MNHEY; CDR2 reads SMNVEV (reference sequence). Deletions cut 8 bases from V and 8 bases from J, with 12 bases between. The CDR3 has 12 residues. The rearrangement links TRBV27 to TRBJ1-4, with D uncertain. This TCR derives from a woman of 80 years or more with COVID-19, enrolled during active disease. Material for sequencing was peripheral blood. This CDR3 reads CASWVPGEKLFF. The CDR3 DNA sequence: TGTGCCAGCTGGGTTCCGGGGGAAAAACTGTTTTTT.